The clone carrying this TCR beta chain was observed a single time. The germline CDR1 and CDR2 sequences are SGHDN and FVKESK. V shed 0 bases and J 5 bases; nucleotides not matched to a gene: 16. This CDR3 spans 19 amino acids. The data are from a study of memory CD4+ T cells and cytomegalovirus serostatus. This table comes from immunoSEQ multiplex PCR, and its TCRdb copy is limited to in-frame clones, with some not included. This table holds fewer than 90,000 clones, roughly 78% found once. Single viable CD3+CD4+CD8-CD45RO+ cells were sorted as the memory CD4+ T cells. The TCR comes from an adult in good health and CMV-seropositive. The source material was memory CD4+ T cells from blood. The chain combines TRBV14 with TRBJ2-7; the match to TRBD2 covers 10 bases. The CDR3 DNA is TGTGCCAGCAGCCAAGATAAAGGAGTTTGGAGCGGGAGGGCGAACGAGCAGTACGTC. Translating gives CASSQDKGVWSGRANEQYV.